This is a list of T cell receptor beta chains from one sample in a study of PD-1 blockade in classical Hodgkin lymphoma. Measured with immunoSEQ multiplex PCR; TCRdb has only the in-frame clones, and not every one. The sample contains tens of thousands of clones, more than 85% of which appear only once. Sequencing was performed on CD4+ T cells from blood. These receptor sequences come from a human donor with classical Hodgkin lymphoma. CDR3s include the opening cysteine and the closing phenylalanine or tryptophan. A D gene is named only where the DNA matches it firmly. Clone size, where shown, is once, few, many, or a class for clones that have expanded.

TRBV28	NA	TRBJ1-2	once	CASSITGRYTF	TGTGCCAGCAGTATAACAGGGCGCTACACCTTC
TRBV5-4	NA	TRBJ2-7	NA	CASSLMGGLYEQYF	TGTGCCAGCAGCCTCATGGGGGGGCTCTACGAGCAGTACTTC
TRBV5-4	TRBD1	TRBJ2-3	NA	CASSWFRALGGPDTQYF	TGTGCCAGCAGCTGGTTCCGGGCCCTAGGGGGCCCAGATACGCAGTATTTT
TRBV29-1	NA	TRBJ2-1	NA	CSVEGKGHIGNEQFF	TGCAGCGTTGAAGGTAAGGGGCACATCGGCAATGAGCAGTTCTTC
TRBV2	NA	TRBJ2-1	NA	CASSVDFNEQFF	TGTGCCAGCAGCGTAGACTTCAATGAGCAGTTCTTC
TRBV7-8	TRBD2	TRBJ2-3	NA	CASSSRLGLAGEDTQYF	TGTGCCAGCAGCTCTAGATTGGGACTAGCGGGAGAGGATACGCAGTATTTT
TRBV19	TRBD1	TRBJ1-6	NA	CASSTGTANSPLHF	TGTGCCAGTAGTACCGGGACAGCCAATTCACCCCTCCACTTT
TRBV5-1	TRBD1	TRBJ1-1	NA	CASSLAPAGQGTEAFF	TGCGCCAGCAGCTTGGCCCCGGCGGGACAGGGCACTGAAGCTTTCTTT
TRBV27	NA	TRBJ1-1	NA	CASSLSSSLNTEAFF	TGTGCCAGCAGTTTATCGAGCAGTCTGAACACTGAAGCTTTCTTT
TRBV9	TRBD1	TRBJ2-2	NA	CASSVEAGGRELFF	TGTGCCAGCAGCGTAGAGGCAGGGGGCCGGGAGCTGTTTTTT
TRBV7-9	NA	TRBJ2-7	NA	CASSSLGATYEQYF	TGTGCCAGCAGCTCCCTCGGGGCGACCTACGAGCAGTACTTC
TRBV10-3	TRBD1	TRBJ2-7	NA	CASSPGQGVRLPGEQYF	TGTGCCTCCTCACCGGGACAGGGAGTTCGGCTTCCAGGCGAGCAGTACTTC
TRBV10-3	TRBD1	TRBJ2-4	NA	CAIRDRGLGNIQYF	TGTGCCATCAGAGACAGGGGGCTTGGGAACATTCAGTACTTC
TRBV10-1	NA	TRBJ2-2	NA	CASSPANTGELFF	TGCGCCAGCAGCCCGGCGAACACCGGGGAGCTGTTTTTT
TRBV7-3	TRBD2	TRBJ2-3	NA	CASSLSAGGPNTQYF	TGTGCCAGCAGCTTAAGCGCGGGGGGGCCGAATACGCAGTATTTT
TRBV7-9	NA	TRBJ1-5	few	CASSTDRLGNQPQHF	TGTGCCAGCAGCACCGACAGGCTGGGCAATCAGCCCCAGCATTTT
TRBV2	TRBD2	TRBJ2-2	few	CASTGTRSGELFF	TGTGCCAGCACCGGGACTAGGTCGGGGGAGCTGTTTTTT
TRBV2	NA	TRBJ1-6	once	CAGRQTSRDSPLHF	TGTGCCGGCCGACAGACTTCGAGGGATTCACCCCTCCACTTT
TRBV7-3	NA	TRBJ2-5	few	CASSPTGMQETQYF	TGTGCCAGCAGCCCTACAGGGATGCAAGAGACCCAGTACTTC
TRBV25-1	TRBD2	TRBJ2-3	NA	CASSGLAGRTSTDTQYF	TGTGCCAGCAGCGGACTAGCGGGGCGAACTAGCACAGATACGCAGTATTTT
TRBV5-1	TRBD1	TRBJ2-7	NA	CASSLPGGPYEQYF	TGCGCCAGCAGCTTGCCAGGGGGCCCCTACGAGCAGTACTTC
TRBV5-1	TRBD2	TRBJ2-1	NA	CASSLGGGGPEEQFF	TGCGCCAGCAGCTTGGGCGGGGGAGGGCCCGAAGAGCAGTTCTTC
TRBV5-4	NA	TRBJ2-1	NA	CASTRGGRFDEQFF	TGTGCCAGCACCAGAGGGGGTAGGTTCGATGAGCAGTTCTTC
TRBV19	NA	TRBJ2-7	NA	CASRLGGEQYF	TGTGCCAGTAGGCTAGGGGGCGAGCAGTACTTC